This TCR beta chain was captured by sequencing in a study of blood T cell repertoires in COVID-19. Overall study context: COVID-19 samples collected from the United States, Italy and Spain covered acute and convalescent phases.

V gave up 6 bases and J gave up 2 bases; unmatched junction bases: 4. Germline CDR1 is SNHLY and CDR2 is FYNNEI. The CDR3 loop spans 14 amino acids. Under the authors' procedure: The assay estimated nucleated cells by amplifying reference gene primers. Clones were read by immunoSEQ multiplex PCR, and TCRdb kept only the in-frame ones, dropping some. V and J calls and clone size follow that table, whereas D and trimming were derived from the DNA. This table holds some 140,000 clones, more than 80% found once. This clone came up a few times. The clonotype originates from a human donor in a cohort sampled during active COVID-19. V and J are TRBV2 and TRBJ1-3; 7 bases are shared with TRBD1. The sample consisted of peripheral blood. The CDR3 bases are TGTGCCAGCAGCAAGACAGGGACTGGAAACACCATATATTTT. It codes for CASSKTGTGNTIYF.